The following is a T cell receptor (beta chain) sequence with its context. Its antigen is not identified. Trimming cost V 3 bases and J 4 bases; bases outside gene matches: 5. Germline values: CDR1 SGHRS, CDR2 YFSETQ. This CDR3 has 15 amino acids. This entry comes from a study of immune evolution from preneoplasia to lung adenocarcinoma. Study results and caveats: Top clone frequencies peaked in normal lung, apparently declining through invasive adenocarcinoma.

Data came from immunoSEQ multiplex PCR; TCRdb stores just in-frame clones and leaves some out. The repertoire has about 6,400 clones, roughly 84% of them found once; the top ten carry about 6.3%. This clonotype was sampled from a person aged 50 to 70 with lung adenocarcinoma. V and J are TRBV5-1 and TRBJ2-3; 10 bases line up with TRBD2. The sequenced material came from FFPE minimally invasive lung adenocarcinoma tissue. For the CDR3, the DNA is TGCGCCAGCAGCTACATAGCGGGAGGCGCAGATACGCAGTATTTT. This translates into CASSYIAGGADTQYF. Combining the CDR3 with reference TRBV5-1 and TRBJ2-3 gives the whole variable domain KAGVTQTPRYLIKTRGQQVTLSCSPISGHRSVSWYQQTPGQGLQFLFEYFSETQRNKGNFPGRFSGRQFSNSRSEMNVSTLELGDSALYLCASSYIAGGADTQYFGPGTRLTVL.